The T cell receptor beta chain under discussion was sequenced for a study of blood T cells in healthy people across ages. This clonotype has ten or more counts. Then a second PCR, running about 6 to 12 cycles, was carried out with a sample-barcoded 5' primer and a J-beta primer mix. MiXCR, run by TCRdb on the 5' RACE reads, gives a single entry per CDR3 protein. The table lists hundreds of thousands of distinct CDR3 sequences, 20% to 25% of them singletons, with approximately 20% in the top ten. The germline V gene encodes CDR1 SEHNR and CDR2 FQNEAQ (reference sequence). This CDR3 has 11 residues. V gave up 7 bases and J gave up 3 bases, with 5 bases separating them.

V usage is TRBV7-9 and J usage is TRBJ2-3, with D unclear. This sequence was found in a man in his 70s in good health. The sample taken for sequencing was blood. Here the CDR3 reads CASTGTDTQYF. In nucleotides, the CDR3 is TGTGCCAGCACCGGTACAGATACGCAGTATTTT.